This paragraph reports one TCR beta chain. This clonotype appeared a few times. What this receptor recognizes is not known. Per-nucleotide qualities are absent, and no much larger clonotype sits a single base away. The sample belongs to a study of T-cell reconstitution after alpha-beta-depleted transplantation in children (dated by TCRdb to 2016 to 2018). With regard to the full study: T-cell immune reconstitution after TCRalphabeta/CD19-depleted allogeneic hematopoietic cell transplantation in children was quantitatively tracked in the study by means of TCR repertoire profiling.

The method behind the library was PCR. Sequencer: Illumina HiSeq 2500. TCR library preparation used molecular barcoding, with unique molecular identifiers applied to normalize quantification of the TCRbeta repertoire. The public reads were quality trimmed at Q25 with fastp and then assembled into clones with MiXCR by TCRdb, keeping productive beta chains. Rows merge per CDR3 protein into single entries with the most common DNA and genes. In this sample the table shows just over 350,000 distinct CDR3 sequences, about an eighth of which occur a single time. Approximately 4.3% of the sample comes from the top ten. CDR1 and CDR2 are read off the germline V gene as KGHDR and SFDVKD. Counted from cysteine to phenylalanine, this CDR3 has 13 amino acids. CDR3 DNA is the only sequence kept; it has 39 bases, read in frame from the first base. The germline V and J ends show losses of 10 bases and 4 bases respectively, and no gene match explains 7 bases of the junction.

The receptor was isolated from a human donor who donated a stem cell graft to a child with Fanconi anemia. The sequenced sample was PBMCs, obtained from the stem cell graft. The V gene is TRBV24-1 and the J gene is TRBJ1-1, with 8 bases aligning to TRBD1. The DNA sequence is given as TGTGCCACGACTCAAACAGGGGGCACTGAAGCTTTCTTT. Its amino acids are CATTQTGGTEAFF.